Below are 6 T cell receptor beta chains sequenced from a single sample in a study of tumor T cells in aggressive B-cell lymphoma. The method was immunoSEQ multiplex PCR; TCRdb's version includes in-frame clones alone and lacks a portion of them. The profile covers 950 to 1,500 clones, with 86% appearing a single time and approximately 15% taken by the ten largest. The sample was tumor tissue. These receptors originate from an adult with diffuse large B cell lymphoma.

The rearrangement links TRBV9 to TRBJ1-2; possible D gene TRBD1, 5 bases. Trimming cost V 2 bases and J 8 bases, with 19 bases left between them. Germline V gives CDR1 SGDLS, CDR2 YYNGEE. The CDR3 sequence is 15 residues long. The DNA for the CDR3 is TGTGCCAGCAGCGTTTCCCCCGGGGGGGTGGGCGGCTACACCTTC. This codes for CASSVSPGGVGGYTF.

This chain connects TRBV2 to TRBJ2-6; 10 nucleotides agree with TRBD1. V shed 6 bases and J 8 bases; nucleotides not matched to a gene: 1. CDR1 is SNHLY, CDR2 FYNNEI, per germline. CDR3 length: 13 residues. The CDR3 sequence: CASRDRGTNVLTF. Here the CDR3 DNA reads TGTGCCAGCAGGGACAGGGGGACCAACGTCCTGACTTTC.

V gene TRBV7-8 combines with J gene TRBJ1-3, with D uncertain. CDR3 length: 15 residues. CDR1 and CDR2 (germline): SGHVS, FQNEAQ. The V end lost 3 bases, the J end lost 0 bases, and 9 bases lay between the germline ends. CDR3 DNA: TGTGCCAGCAGCTTCTCCAGTCCCTCTGGAAACACCATATATTTT. Translation: CASSFSSPSGNTIYF.

The chain recombines TRBV19 with TRBJ1-2; no firm D call. Germline CDR1 reads LNHDA; CDR2 reads SQIVND (reference sequence). This CDR3 has 14 residues. V was pared by 3 bases and J by 0 bases, with 8 bases between. The CDR3: CASSITVANYGYTF. DNA of the CDR3: TGTGCCAGTAGTATCACAGTAGCTAACTATGGCTACACCTTC.

The chain is built from TRBV19 and TRBJ1-1; the D is unclear. The germline V gene encodes CDR1 LNHDA and CDR2 SQIVND (reference sequence). The CDR3 extends over 15 amino acids. The ends were cut back, 1 base at V and 4 bases at J, with 13 bases in the middle. The CDR3 loop reads CASSIGRTAGTEAFF. The CDR3 coding sequence is TGTGCCAGTAGTATAGGGCGCACGGCGGGCACTGAAGCTTTCTTT. The complete variable domain, with remaining parts taken from reference TRBV19 and TRBJ1-1, reads DGGITQSPKYLFRKEGQNVTLSCEQNLNHDAMYWYRQDPGQGLRLIYYSQIVNDFQKGDIAEGYSVSREKKESFPLTVTSAQKNPTAFYLCASSIGRTAGTEAFFGQGTRLTVV.

This clone was seen only once. The chain links TRBV11-2 to TRBJ2-7; TRBD2 matches 10 bases. The germline V gene has CDR1 SGHAT and CDR2 FQNNGV. The CDR3 runs to 15 residues. V shed 1 base and J 8 bases; nucleotides not matched to a gene: 8. The CDR3 DNA is TGTGCCAGCAGCTTAGGATGGACTAGCGGAAACAAGCAGTACTTC. Translation gives CASSLGWTSGNKQYF.